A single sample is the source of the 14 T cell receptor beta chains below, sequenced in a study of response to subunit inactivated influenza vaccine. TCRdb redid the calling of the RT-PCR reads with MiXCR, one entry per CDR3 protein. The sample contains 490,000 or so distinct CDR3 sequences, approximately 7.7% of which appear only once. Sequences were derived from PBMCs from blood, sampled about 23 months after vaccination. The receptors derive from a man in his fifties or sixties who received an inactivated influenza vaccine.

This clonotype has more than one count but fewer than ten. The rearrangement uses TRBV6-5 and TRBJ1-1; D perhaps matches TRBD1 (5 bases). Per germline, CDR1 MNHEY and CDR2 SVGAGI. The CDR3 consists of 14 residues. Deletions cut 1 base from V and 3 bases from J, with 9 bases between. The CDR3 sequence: CASSYLGVDTEAFF. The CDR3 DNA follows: TGTGCCAGCAGTTACTTGGGGGTTGACACTGAAGCTTTCTTT.

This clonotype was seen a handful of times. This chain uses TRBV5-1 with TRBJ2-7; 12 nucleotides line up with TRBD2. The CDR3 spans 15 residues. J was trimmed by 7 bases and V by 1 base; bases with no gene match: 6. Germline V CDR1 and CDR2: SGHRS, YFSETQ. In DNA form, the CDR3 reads TGCGCCAGCAGCTTGCTACTAGCGGGAGGTGGAGAGCAGTACTTC. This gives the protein CASSLLLAGGGEQYF.

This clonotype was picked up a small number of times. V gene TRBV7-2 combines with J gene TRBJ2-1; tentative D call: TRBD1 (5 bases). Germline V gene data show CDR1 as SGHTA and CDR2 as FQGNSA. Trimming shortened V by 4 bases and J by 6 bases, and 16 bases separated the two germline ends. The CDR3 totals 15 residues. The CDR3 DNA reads TGTGCCAGCAGCTCCTCTGTAGGGGTTCTCAATGAGCAGTTCTTC. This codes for CASSSSVGVLNEQFF.

CDR3 sequence: CASSESGQPPYEQYF. Here the CDR3 DNA reads TGCGCCAGCAGTGAGTCGGGGCAGCCCCCCTACGAGCAGTACTTC. V gene TRBV10-2 combines with J gene TRBJ2-7, with D possibly matching TRBD1 (5 bases). Germline loops: CDR1 WSHSY, CDR2 SAAADI. V gave up 0 bases and J gave up 2 bases, with 11 bases separating them. CDR3 length: 15 residues.

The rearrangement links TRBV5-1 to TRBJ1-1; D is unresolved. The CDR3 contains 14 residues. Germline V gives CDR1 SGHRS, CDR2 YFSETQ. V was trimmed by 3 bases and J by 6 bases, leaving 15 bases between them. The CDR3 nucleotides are TGCGCCAGCAGCTCCCTGGGAGGCCACCCTGAAGCTTTCTTT. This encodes CASSSLGGHPEAFF.

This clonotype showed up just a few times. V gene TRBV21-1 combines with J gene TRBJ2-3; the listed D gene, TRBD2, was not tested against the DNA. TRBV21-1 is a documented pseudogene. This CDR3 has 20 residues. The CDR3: CASSKWRDGKGLAGVDTQYF. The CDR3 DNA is TGTGCCAGCAGCAAATGGAGGGACGGCAAAGGACTAGCGGGGGTAGATACGCAGTATTTT.

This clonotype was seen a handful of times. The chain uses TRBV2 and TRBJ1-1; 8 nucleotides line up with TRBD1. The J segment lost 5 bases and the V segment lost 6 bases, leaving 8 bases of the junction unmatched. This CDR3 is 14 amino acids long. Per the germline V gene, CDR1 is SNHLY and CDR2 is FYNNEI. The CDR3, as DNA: TGTGCCAGCAGCCGGACAGGGTCGGGGACTGAAGCTTTCTTT. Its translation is CASSRTGSGTEAFF.

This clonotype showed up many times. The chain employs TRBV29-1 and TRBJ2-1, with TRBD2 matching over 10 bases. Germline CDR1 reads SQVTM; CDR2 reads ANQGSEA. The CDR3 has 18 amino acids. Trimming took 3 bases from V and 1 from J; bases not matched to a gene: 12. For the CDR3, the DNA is TGCAGCGTTGATAAGGGGCCGCTAGCGGGAGAGTCCTACAATGAGCAGTTCTTC. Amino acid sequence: CSVDKGPLAGESYNEQFF.

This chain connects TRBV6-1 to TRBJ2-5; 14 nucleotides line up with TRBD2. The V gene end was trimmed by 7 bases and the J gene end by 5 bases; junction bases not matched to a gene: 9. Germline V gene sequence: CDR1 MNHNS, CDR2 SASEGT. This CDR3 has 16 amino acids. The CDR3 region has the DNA TGTGCCAGCACCGGACTAGCGGGAGGACACGTGGAGACCCAGTACTTC. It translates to CASTGLAGGHVETQYF.

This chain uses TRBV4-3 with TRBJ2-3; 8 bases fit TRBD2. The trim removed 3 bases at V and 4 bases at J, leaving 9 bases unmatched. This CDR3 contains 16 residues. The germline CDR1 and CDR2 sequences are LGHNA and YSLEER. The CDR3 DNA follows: TGCGCCAGCAGCCAGGTCGGGAGGGGGGTTCCAGATACGCAGTATTTT. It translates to CASSQVGRGVPDTQYF.

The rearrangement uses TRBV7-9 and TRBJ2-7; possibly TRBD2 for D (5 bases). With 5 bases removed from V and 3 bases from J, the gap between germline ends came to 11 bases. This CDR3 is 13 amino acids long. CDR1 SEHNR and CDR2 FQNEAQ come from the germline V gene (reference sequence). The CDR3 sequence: CASSPGSNYEQYF. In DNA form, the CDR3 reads TGTGCCAGCAGCCCGGGGTCTAACTACGAGCAGTACTTC.

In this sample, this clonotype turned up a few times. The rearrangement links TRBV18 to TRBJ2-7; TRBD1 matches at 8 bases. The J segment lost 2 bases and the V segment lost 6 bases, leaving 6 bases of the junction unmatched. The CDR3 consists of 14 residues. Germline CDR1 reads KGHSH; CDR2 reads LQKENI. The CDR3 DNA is TGTGCCAGCTCCCCGGGACAGGAGGCCTACGAGCAGTACTTC. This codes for CASSPGQEAYEQYF. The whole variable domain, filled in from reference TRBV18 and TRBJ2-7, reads NAGVMQNPRHLVRRRGQEARLRCSPMKGHSHVYWYRQLPEEGLKFMVYLQKENIIDESGMPKERFSAEFPKEGPSILRIQQVVRGDSAAYFCASSPGQEAYEQYFGPGTRLTVT.

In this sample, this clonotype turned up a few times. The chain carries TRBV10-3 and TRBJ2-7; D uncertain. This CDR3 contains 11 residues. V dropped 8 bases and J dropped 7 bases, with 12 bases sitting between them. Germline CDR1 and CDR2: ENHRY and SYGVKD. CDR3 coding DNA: TGTGCCATCGGCTCCCTGGGGGAGCAGTACTTC. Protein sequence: CAIGSLGEQYF.

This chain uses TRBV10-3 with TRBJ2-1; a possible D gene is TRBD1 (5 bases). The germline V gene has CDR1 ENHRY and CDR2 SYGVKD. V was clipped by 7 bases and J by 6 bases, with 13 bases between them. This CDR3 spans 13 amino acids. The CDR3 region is CAITKGVANEQFF. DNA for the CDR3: TGTGCCATCACAAAAGGGGTTGCCAATGAGCAGTTCTTC.